Below, 3 T cell receptor beta chains from the same sample are listed, as sequenced in a study of CD8+ T cells in alopecia areata. Extraction of RNA preceded its reverse transcription into cDNA, which served as the sequencing template. TCRdb's table, derived via immunoSEQ multiplex PCR, lists solely in-frame clones and lacks some. This sample has roughly 200,000 clones, with about 56% found just once. Sequenced input: CD8+ T cells sorted from blood. These receptors were taken from a human donor in good health.

Worth noting for this clone: This sequence is one base from a far larger clone and is likely a read error. The chain links TRBV9 to TRBJ2-5, with TRBD1 matching 12 bases. The germline CDR1 and CDR2 sequences are SGDLS and YYNGEE. Trimming at V came to 4 bases and at J to 5 bases, leaving 6 bases not matched to a gene. The CDR3 runs to 15 residues. CDR3 bases: TGTGCCAGCAGCCCGCGGGACAGGGGGCAGGAGACCCAGTACTTC. Protein product: CASSPRDRGQETQYF.

This clone appeared a few times. The chain has TRBV4-1 and TRBJ2-7; D is possibly TRBD2 (5 bases). This CDR3 is built from 14 residues. Trimming took 2 bases from V and 4 from J, leaving 12 bases between them. CDR1 is MGHRA, CDR2 YSYEKL, per germline. The CDR3 coding sequence is TGCGCCAGCAGCCAATTCCCCAGGACTTACGAGCAGTACTTC. Translated: CASSQFPRTYEQYF.

This clone has just a few counts. V gene TRBV4-1 combines with J gene TRBJ2-5, with D unclear. CDR3 length equals 11 residues. Trimming cost V 0 bases and J 6 bases, with 2 bases left between them. Germline-derived CDR1 and CDR2 are MGHRA and YSYEKL. The CDR3 region has the DNA TGCGCCAGCAGCCAAGACCAGACCCAGTACTTC. Residues: CASSQDQTQYF.